This T cell receptor (beta chain) emerged from a study of CD8 T cells in Susac syndrome. Random hexamers primed reverse transcription of about 0.5 to 1 ug RNA. By means of immunoSEQ multiplex PCR, TCR beta CDR3 spanning 54 Vbeta and 13 Jbeta underwent amplification. MiXCR was run by TCRdb on the immunoSEQ multiplex PCR reads, yielding one entry per CDR3 protein. This table holds 150,000 to 200,000 distinct CDR3 sequences, almost 96% found once. From germline, CDR1 is SGHDT and CDR2 YYEEEE. This CDR3 spans 15 amino acids. V gave up 4 bases and J gave up 4 bases; unmatched junction bases: 7. What was sequenced was CD4+ T cells from PBMCs. The sequence was collected from a human donor with multiple sclerosis. This chain uses TRBV5-6 with TRBJ1-4; 7 bases line up with TRBD1. CDR3 nucleotides: TGTGCCAGCAGCCCCCGACAGGGTGATAATGAAAAACTGTTTTTT. Its translation: CASSPRQGDNEKLFF.